This TCR beta chain was found in a study of STAT3 mutations in large granular lymphocyte leukemia. Whole-study results and caveats: In several patients, dominant TCR clone burden exceeded STAT3 mutant burden, suggesting STAT3 mutation arose secondarily. At least one immunodominant TCR beta clonotype appeared in every T-cell large granular lymphocyte leukemia patient.

Average productive template count per sample was some 44,000. Some clones are missing from TCRdb's copy, which holds only in-frame ones; the method was immunoSEQ multiplex PCR. This sample has some 5,900 clones; 88% occur once, and the top ten carry about 15%. This clone occurred once. Its antigen is as yet unknown. The specimen sequenced was PBMCs. The sequence was collected from a human donor with T large granular lymphocyte leukemia. Some clones in this sample may be carry-over from other donors' samples.

The CDR3 sequence: CAWSGGQGATKNIQYF. Here the CDR3 DNA reads TGTGCCTGGAGTGGAGGACAGGGGGCAACCAAAAACATTCAGTACTTC. The chain employs TRBV30 and TRBJ2-4, with 11 bases lining up with TRBD1. CDR1 and CDR2 from the germline V gene are GTSNPN and SVGIG (reference sequence). This CDR3 comprises 16 residues. Germline trimming cut 1 base from V and 2 bases from J; bases unmatched to any gene: 4.